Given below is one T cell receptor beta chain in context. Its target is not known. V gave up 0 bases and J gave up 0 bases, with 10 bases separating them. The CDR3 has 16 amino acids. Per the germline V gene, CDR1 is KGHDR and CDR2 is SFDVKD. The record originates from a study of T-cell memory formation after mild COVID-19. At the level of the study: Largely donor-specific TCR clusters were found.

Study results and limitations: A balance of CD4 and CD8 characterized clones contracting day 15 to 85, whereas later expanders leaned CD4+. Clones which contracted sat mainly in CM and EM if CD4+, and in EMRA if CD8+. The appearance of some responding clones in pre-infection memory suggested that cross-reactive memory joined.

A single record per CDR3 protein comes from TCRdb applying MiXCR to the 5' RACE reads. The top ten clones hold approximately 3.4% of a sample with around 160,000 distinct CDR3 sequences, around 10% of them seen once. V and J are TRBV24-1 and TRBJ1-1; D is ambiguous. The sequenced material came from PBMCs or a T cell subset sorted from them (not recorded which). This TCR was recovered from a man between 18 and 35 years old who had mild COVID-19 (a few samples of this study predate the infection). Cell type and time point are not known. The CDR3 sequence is CATSDLLREMNTEAFF. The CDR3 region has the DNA TGTGCCACCAGTGATTTGTTAAGGGAGATGAACACTGAAGCTTTCTTT.